This TCR beta chain was profiled in a study of CDR3 diversity in severe acne. Per the germline V gene, CDR1 is SGHAT and CDR2 is FQNNGV. The length of the CDR3 is 17 residues. Trimming stripped 1 base from V and 1 base from J, with 16 bases between. TCRdb redid the calling of the PCR reads with MiXCR, one entry per CDR3 protein. Seen here are fewer than 90,000 distinct CDR3 sequences, around 54% observed once, and the top ten hold roughly 10%. This clonotype originated in a male donor with severe acne vulgaris. What was sequenced was blood. The chain carries TRBV11-2 and TRBJ2-5; TRBD2 is a possible D gene (5 bases). The CDR3 sequence is CASSLGVALDLQETQYF. CDR3 nucleotides: TGTGCCAGCAGCTTAGGGGTAGCGCTCGACCTCCAAGAGACCCAGTACTTC.